The clone carrying this TCR beta chain was found a few times. Its antigen remains unidentified. The data stem from a study of T cells in Graves' hyperthyroidism and ophthalmopathy. Overall study context: Peripheral blood draws took place at initial diagnosis, ahead of any treatment.

Not enrolled were patients with uncontrolled infection, other autoimmune disease, pregnancy or lactation. Researchers took RNA transcripts and amplified the TCR beta CDR3 regions from them. TCR CDR3 underwent first-round RT-PCR with the HTBI primer set. TCRdb ran MiXCR on the multiplex PCR reads and lists one entry per CDR3 protein. The table has roughly 500,000 distinct CDR3 sequences, approximately 15% seen once. Points from the study as a whole: Most thyroid-expanded clonotypes above 0.001 were also found in blood.

Germline CDR1 reads SGHVS; CDR2 reads FQNEAQ. Between the trimmed V and J ends, which lost 4 bases and 2 bases, there was a span of 7 bases. This CDR3 is 13 amino acids long. This clonotype originated in a woman in her twenties or thirties with Graves' hyperthyroidism that later progressed to Graves' ophthalmopathy. The chain recombines TRBV7-8 with TRBJ2-3, with D unresolved. Material for sequencing was blood. CDR3 in amino acids: CASSYRNTDTQYF. In nucleotides, the CDR3 is TGTGCCAGCAGCTACCGAAACACAGATACGCAGTATTTT.